What follows are 28 T cell receptor beta chains derived from one specimen sequenced in a study of shared clonotypes between healthy human individuals. Naive CD8 cells, CD45RO-negative and positively selected for CCR7, excluded terminally differentiated effector memory CD45RA+ cells. TCRdb's copy holds only in-frame clones and misses some; the assay was immunoSEQ multiplex PCR. The sample lists about 700,000 clones, 90% to 95% occurring once. The specimen was naive CD8+ T cells sorted from blood. These TCRs come from a man in his thirties or forties in good health.

This clone appeared a few times. Other DNA sequences in the same sample also yield this CDR3. The chain links TRBV7-9 to TRBJ1-1; D gene ambiguous. The CDR3 covers 13 residues. Trimming pared 1 base from V and 5 bases from J, leaving 8 bases between. Germline assignment: CDR1 SEHNR and CDR2 FQNEAQ (reference sequence). CDR3: CASSLGVGTEAFF. CDR3 nucleotide sequence: TGTGCCAGCAGCTTAGGGGTAGGGACTGAAGCTTTCTTT. The full variable domain, with the rest looked up from reference TRBV7-9 and TRBJ1-1, is DTGVSQNPRHKITKRGQNVTFRCDPISEHNRLYWYRQTLGQGPEFLTYFQNEAQLEKSRLLSDRFSAERPKGSFSTLEIQRTEQGDSAMYLCASSLGVGTEAFFGQGTRLTVV.

The chain uses TRBV11-3 and TRBJ2-7, with TRBD2 as a possible D gene (6 bases). CDR1 is SGHNT, CDR2 YENEEA, per germline. Between the trimmed V and J ends, which lost 5 bases and 2 bases, there was a span of 13 bases. CDR3 length equals 14 residues. CDR3 loop: CASSRRESPYEQYF. CDR3 DNA sequence: TGTGCCAGCAGCCGACGGGAGAGCCCCTACGAGCAGTACTTC.

The CDR3 sequence: CSVEVAGGIEQFF. The DNA of the CDR3 is TGCAGCGTTGAAGTTGCGGGAGGGATTGAGCAGTTCTTC. The V and J genes are TRBV29-1 and TRBJ2-1; 9 positions agree with TRBD2. The V gene end was trimmed by 1 base and the J gene end by 9 bases; junction bases not matched to a gene: 4. The CDR3 loop spans 13 amino acids. Per the germline V gene, CDR1 is SQVTM and CDR2 is ANQGSEA.

The chain couples TRBV13 to TRBJ2-3; no firm D call. CDR1 is PRHDT and CDR2 is FYEKMQ in the germline V gene (reference sequence). The ends were cut back, 6 bases at V and 2 bases at J, with 9 bases in the middle. This CDR3 is built from 13 residues. CDR3 coding DNA: TGTGCCAGCAGTTTCTGGATCACAGATACGCAGTATTTT. It codes for CASSFWITDTQYF.

V usage is TRBV28 and J usage is TRBJ1-5; D not certain. V lost 2 bases and J 4 bases, leaving 6 bases between the germline ends. Germline V gene data show CDR1 as MDHEN and CDR2 as SYDVKM. This CDR3 is built from 13 residues. The DNA of the CDR3 is TGTGCCAGCAGTTTAGGTCCAAATCAGCCCCAGCATTTT. It yields the protein CASSLGPNQPQHF.

This chain links TRBV19 with TRBJ2-2; the match to TRBD2 covers 8 bases. V lost 11 bases and J lost 4; bases outside the gene matches: 9. This CDR3 has 14 residues. Germline-derived CDR1 and CDR2 are LNHDA and SQIVND (reference sequence). CDR3 in DNA: TGTGCCGGTAAAGCGGGAGCAGGCACCGGGGAGCTGTTTTTT. This sequence encodes CAGKAGAGTGELFF.

The chain joins TRBV10-1 to TRBJ2-3; D is unresolved. Germline loops: CDR1 WNHNN, CDR2 SYGVQD (reference sequence). The CDR3 has 13 amino acids. Trimming cost V 10 bases and J 1 base, with 12 bases left between them. Here the CDR3 reads CAKSKLGTDTQYF. The CDR3, as DNA: TGCGCCAAATCGAAGTTGGGCACAGATACGCAGTATTTT.

The gene calls are TRBV9 and TRBJ1-1; D is ambiguous. In germline, CDR1 is SGDLS, CDR2 YYNGEE. V lost 5 bases and J 1 base, leaving 9 bases between the germline ends. The CDR3 length is 13 residues. In DNA form, the CDR3 reads TGTGCCAGCAGGGAGCTGACGAACACTGAAGCTTTCTTT. Protein sequence: CASRELTNTEAFF.

This sequence joins TRBV11-2 and TRBJ2-7; D not resolved. The CDR3 totals 15 residues. The germline gives CDR1 SGHAT, CDR2 FQNNGV. Deletions cut 2 bases from V and 6 bases from J, with 17 bases between. The CDR3 region is CASSLNSFVSFEQYF. The CDR3 DNA reads as TGTGCCAGCAGCTTAAATTCGTTCGTCAGCTTCGAGCAGTACTTC. Full variable domain (missing parts from reference TRBV11-2 and TRBJ2-7): EAGVAQSPRYKIIEKRQSVAFWCNPISGHATLYWYQQILGQGPKLLIQFQNNGVVDDSQLPKDRFSAERLKGVDSTLKIQPAKLEDSAVYLCASSLNSFVSFEQYFGPGTRLTVT.

This clone occurred a few times. This may be a read error, as it is one base from a much larger clone. V and J are TRBV11-2 and TRBJ2-7, with D perhaps matching TRBD1 (6 bases). V dropped 5 bases and J dropped 2 bases, with 10 bases sitting between them. Germline CDR1 reads SGHAT; CDR2 reads FQNNGV. The CDR3 runs 13 residues. The CDR3 spells CASSPGQTYEQYF. CDR3 bases: TGTGCCAGCAGCCCCGGACAGACCTACGAGCAGTACTTC.

The chain has TRBV20-1 and TRBJ2-1, with a weak D call TRBD1 (6 bases). Germline CDR1 DFQATT, CDR2 SNEGSKA (reference sequence). CDR3 length equals 11 residues. CDR3 nucleotides: TGCAGAGTAACAGGGAACAATGAGCAGTTCTTC. This codes for CRVTGNNEQFF.

Only one count was recorded for this clone. The chain is built from TRBV28 and TRBJ2-1; 7 bases are shared with TRBD1. Germline-derived CDR1 and CDR2 are MDHEN and SYDVKM. The CDR3 is 17 residues long. The V gene end was trimmed by 5 bases and the J gene end by 5 bases; junction bases not matched to a gene: 15. CDR3 sequence (DNA): TGTGCCAGCAGTCCCTTGCCGCCCGGGACAGAAAACAATGAGCAGTTCTTC. This codes for CASSPLPPGTENNEQFF.

The chain combines TRBV28 with TRBJ2-7; TRBD2 agrees at 11 bases. CDR1 MDHEN and CDR2 SYDVKM come from the germline V gene. The CDR3 runs to 13 residues. Trimming took 3 bases from V and 6 from J; bases not matched to a gene: 1. The CDR3 sequence is CASSFGLAGEQYF. The DNA for the CDR3 is TGTGCCAGCAGTTTCGGACTAGCGGGCGAGCAGTACTTC. Full variable domain (outside the CDR3, taken from reference TRBV28 and TRBJ2-7): DVKVTQSSRYLVKRTGEKVFLECVQDMDHENMFWYRQDPGLGLRLIYFSYDVKMKEKGDIPEGYSVSREKKERFSLILESASTNQTSMYLCASSFGLAGEQYFGPGTRLTVT.

The chain uses TRBV2 and TRBJ2-7, with TRBD1 identical over 7 bases. V lost 6 bases to trimming and J lost 0 bases; unmatched junction nucleotides: 11. The CDR3 contains 16 residues. Germline V gives CDR1 SNHLY, CDR2 FYNNEI. For the CDR3, the DNA is TGTGCCAGCAGGAACCCGGACAGGCCCCTCTCCTACGAGCAGTACTTC. Its translation: CASRNPDRPLSYEQYF.

The CDR3 DNA is TGTGCCACCAGCAGGACCAGGGAGCGGCCCGGGGAGCTGTTTTTT. Translating it yields CATSRTRERPGELFF. The rearrangement joins TRBV15 to TRBJ2-2; D is tentatively TRBD1 or TRBD2 (5 bases each). From germline, CDR1 is LNHNV and CDR2 YYDKDF (reference sequence). The CDR3 totals 15 residues. Trimming took off 3 bases at V and 6 bases at J, with 14 bases between the two ends. The variable domain in full, completed from reference TRBV15 and TRBJ2-2, reads DAMVIQNPRYQVTQFGKPVTLSCSQTLNHNVMYWYQQKSSQAPKLLFHYYDKDFNNEADTPDNFQSRRPNTSFCFLDIRSPGLGDTAMYLCATSRTRERPGELFFGEGSRLTVL.

J is TRBJ1-1 and V is TRBV11-2; 9 bases align to TRBD1. The germline CDR1 and CDR2 sequences are SGHAT and FQNNGV. J was trimmed by 3 bases and V by 0 bases; bases with no gene match: 8. This CDR3 spans 17 amino acids. The DNA of the CDR3 is TGTGCCAGCAGCTTAGATATATTTGACAGGGGGGACACTGAAGCTTTCTTT. Translated, it gives CASSLDIFDRGDTEAFF.

The chain couples TRBV7-8 to TRBJ2-1, with 9 positions matching TRBD1. Germline V CDR1 and CDR2: SGHVS, FQNEAQ. This CDR3 region has 16 residues. Germline trimming cut 2 bases from V and 7 bases from J; bases unmatched to any gene: 9. The CDR3 DNA reads as TGTGCCAGCAGCTTACCGGGGGGACAGGGCAAAAATGAGCAGTTCTTC. This gives the protein CASSLPGGQGKNEQFF. The entire variable domain, with the rest obtained from reference TRBV7-8 and TRBJ2-1, is as follows: GAGVSQSPRYKVAKRGQDVALRCDPISGHVSLFWYQQALGQGPEFLTYFQNEAQLDKSGLPSDRFFAERPEGSVSTLKIQRTQQEDSAVYLCASSLPGGQGKNEQFFGPGTRLTVL.

In DNA, the CDR3 is TGTGCCAGCAGCCATAGGTACACCGGGGAGCTGTTTTTT. Residues: CASSHRYTGELFF. J is TRBJ2-2 and V is TRBV14; D call uncertain. The CDR3 runs to 13 residues. Germline CDR1 SGHDN, CDR2 FVKESK. The V end lost 3 bases, the J end lost 3 bases, and 5 bases lay between the germline ends.

The J gene is TRBJ2-7, the V gene TRBV5-4; possibly TRBD1 for D (5 bases). Germline V CDR1 and CDR2: SGHNT, YYREEE (reference sequence). CDR3 length: 15 amino acids. The ends were cut back, 2 bases at V and 0 bases at J, with 12 bases in the middle. CDR3 in DNA: TGTGCCAGCAGCTTAGAAGGGGATAGCTCCTACGAGCAGTACTTC. It codes for CASSLEGDSSYEQYF.

V and J are TRBV6-6 and TRBJ1-4; unclear D gene. V lost 9 bases and J 7 bases, leaving 9 bases between the germline ends. This CDR3 has 11 residues. CDR1 and CDR2 (germline): MNHNY, SVGAGI (reference sequence). The CDR3 spells CASRLGEKLFF. DNA for the CDR3: TGTGCCAGTCGGTTGGGTGAAAAACTGTTTTTT.

The chain recombines TRBV2 with TRBJ2-7, with 10 bases fitting TRBD2. V lost 0 bases to trimming and J lost 3 bases; unmatched junction nucleotides: 5. Germline CDR1 reads SNHLY; CDR2 reads FYNNEI. The CDR3 length is 16 residues. The CDR3 protein is CASSEAGGLANYEQYF. The CDR3 nucleotides read TGTGCCAGCAGTGAAGCGGGGGGACTAGCGAACTACGAGCAGTACTTC.

The V gene is TRBV11-2, the J gene TRBJ2-7; D might be TRBD2 (5 bases). V lost 7 bases, J lost 3 bases, and 10 bases lay in between. Germline V lookup: CDR1 SGHAT, CDR2 FQNNGV. This CDR3 is 12 amino acids long. CDR3 sequence (DNA): TGTGCCAGCACCCGAGGGCACTACGAGCAGTACTTC. Translation: CASTRGHYEQYF.

This sequence joins TRBV7-6 and TRBJ2-1; 12 nucleotides align to TRBD2. V trimming: 8 bases; J trimming: 10 bases; junction bases outside the gene matches: 12. The CDR3 is made up of 15 amino acids. Per the germline V gene, CDR1 is SGHVS and CDR2 is FNYEAQ. CDR3 protein: CASSNRLAGVREQFF. CDR3 bases: TGTGCCAGCTCCAATAGACTAGCGGGAGTGCGGGAGCAGTTCTTC.

The chain employs TRBV6-1 and TRBJ1-2; a weak D match, TRBD1 (6 bases). Trimming pared 8 bases from V and 5 bases from J, leaving 21 bases between. The CDR3 is 15 residues long. Germline CDR1 is MNHNS and CDR2 is SASEGT. CDR3 nucleotide sequence: TGTGCCAGCGGAAGTGAGGCCGGGGGGGCGTATGGCTACACCTTC. The encoded protein is CASGSEAGGAYGYTF.

This rearrangement joins TRBV28 to TRBJ1-1; D perhaps matches TRBD1 (5 bases). Germline V gene sequence: CDR1 MDHEN, CDR2 SYDVKM. V was trimmed by 7 bases and J by 4 bases, leaving 25 bases between them. This CDR3 has 17 amino acids. The CDR3: CASTPWSSRGEGTEAFF. The CDR3 DNA is TGTGCCAGCACCCCGTGGAGTAGTAGGGGCGAAGGCACTGAAGCTTTCTTT.

The V and J genes are TRBV7-2 and TRBJ2-7, with D possibly being TRBD1 (6 bases). The V end lost 4 bases, the J end lost 0 bases, and 16 bases lay between the germline ends. CDR1 is SGHTA and CDR2 is FQGNSA in the germline V gene. The CDR3 spans 16 residues. The CDR3: CASSSPGNRVSYEQYF. As DNA, the CDR3 is TGTGCCAGCAGCTCCCCCGGGAACAGGGTCTCCTACGAGCAGTACTTC.

The chain carries TRBV6-1 and TRBJ2-7, with D perhaps TRBD1 (6 bases). Trimming took 6 bases from V and 7 from J, leaving 16 bases between them. Germline CDR1 is MNHNS and CDR2 is SASEGT. The CDR3 is 13 residues long. In DNA, the CDR3 is TGTGCCAGCAGAAAGGGGGACCCTAGAGAGCAGTACTTC. It codes for CASRKGDPREQYF.

The CDR3 here is CASSRGTGNTGELFF. The DNA of the CDR3 is TGTGCCAGCAGCCGGGGGACAGGCAACACCGGGGAGCTGTTTTTT. The chain links TRBV11-2 to TRBJ2-2; 8 nucleotides line up with TRBD1. The germline gives CDR1 SGHAT, CDR2 FQNNGV. The CDR3 runs 15 residues. V lost 5 bases to trimming and J lost 2 bases; unmatched junction nucleotides: 4.